Reported below is one T cell receptor (beta chain). This record comes from a study of blood T cell repertoires in COVID-19. Study context: Acute-phase and convalescent COVID-19 samples originated in the United States, Italy and Spain. T cells, B-cell-depleted T cells, or PBMCs provided the cDNA or gDNA that served as material.

Study processing details: Nucleated cell counts were estimated from reference gene primer amplification. Produced via immunoSEQ multiplex PCR; TCRdb's table is partial and in-frame only. V, J and clone size were drawn from that table, and D and trimming were deduced from the DNA. The sample lists around 150,000 clones, approximately 88% occurring once. This sequence was found in a woman aged 50 to 60 who had recovered from COVID-19. Sequencing used PBMCs or T cells enriched from blood (not recorded which).

The CDR3 coding sequence is TGTGCCAGCTCACCAGAGGTGCTCGCTGGAAACACCATATATTTT. Protein sequence: CASSPEVLAGNTIYF. The chain employs TRBV18 and TRBJ1-3; no definite D call. Trimming took off 2 bases at V and 2 bases at J, with 10 bases between the two ends. Germline V lookup: CDR1 KGHSH, CDR2 LQKENI. This CDR3 is 15 amino acids long.